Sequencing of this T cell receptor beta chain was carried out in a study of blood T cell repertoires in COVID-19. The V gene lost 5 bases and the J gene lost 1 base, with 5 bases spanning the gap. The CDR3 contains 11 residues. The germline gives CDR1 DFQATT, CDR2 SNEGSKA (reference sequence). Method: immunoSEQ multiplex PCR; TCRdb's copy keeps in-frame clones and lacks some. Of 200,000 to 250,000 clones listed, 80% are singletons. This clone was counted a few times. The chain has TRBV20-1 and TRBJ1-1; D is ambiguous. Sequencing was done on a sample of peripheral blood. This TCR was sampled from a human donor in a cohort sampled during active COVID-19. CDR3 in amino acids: CSAAKNTEAFF. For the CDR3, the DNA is TGCAGTGCTGCGAAGAACACTGAAGCTTTCTTT.